The 10 T cell receptor beta chains below were found in one sample sequenced in a study of T cell repertoires in cytomegalovirus infection. TCRdb ran MiXCR on the reads and lists one entry per CDR3 protein. Of roughly 760,000 distinct CDR3 sequences in the sample, approximately 34% were seen once. The sequenced sample was PBMCs. The receptors derive from a human donor in good health (CMV status not recorded). Some clones in this sample may be carry-over from other donors' samples.

This clonotype was seen only a few times. The genes are TRBV6-6 and TRBJ2-7, with D unresolved. V lost 6 bases and J 2 bases, leaving 2 bases between the germline ends. The germline V gene encodes CDR1 MNHNY and CDR2 SVGAGI (reference sequence). This CDR3 region has 10 residues. CDR3 residues: CASRTYEQYF. The CDR3 DNA reads TGTGCCAGCAGAACCTACGAGCAGTACTTC.

This chain joins TRBV29-1 and TRBJ2-3, with D hard to call. V lost 6 bases to trimming and J lost 1 base, with 8 bases between them. The CDR3 extends over 12 amino acids. Looked up from germline, CDR1 is SQVTM and CDR2 is ANQGSEA. The CDR3 DNA sequence: TGCAGCGTCCAGCCGGGCACAGATACGCAGTATTTT. Translating it yields CSVQPGTDTQYF.

V usage is TRBV6-1 and J usage is TRBJ2-7; 8 nucleotides line up with TRBD1. Germline V gives CDR1 MNHNS, CDR2 SASEGT. The CDR3 totals 14 residues. V dropped 4 bases and J dropped 3; count of bases not matched to a gene: 5. In DNA, the CDR3 is TGTGCCAGCAGTGGGCGACAGGGGCTCTACGAGCAGTACTTC. This codes for CASSGRQGLYEQYF.

The chain employs TRBV12-3 or TRBV12-4 and TRBJ1-1; possibly TRBD1 for D (5 bases). The CDR3 loop spans 14 amino acids. V lost 4 bases to trimming and J lost 8 bases, with 17 bases between them. CDR3 protein: CASSSGAGGGEAFF. CDR3 DNA sequence: TGTGCCAGCAGTTCCGGGGCCGGGGGGGGAGAAGCTTTCTTT.

This clonotype was seen a few times. The chain recombines TRBV4-2 with TRBJ2-2, with unresolved D. V was clipped by 1 base and J by 3 bases, with 6 bases between them. Germline V gives CDR1 LGHNA, CDR2 YNFKEQ. The CDR3 loop spans 14 amino acids. As DNA, the CDR3 is TGTGCCAGCAGCCAAGTCTGGGACACCGGGGAGCTGTTTTTT. Translated, it gives CASSQVWDTGELFF.

This clonotype was seen a few times. The genes are TRBV7-2 and TRBJ2-2, with D perhaps TRBD1 or TRBD2 (5 bases each). Germline CDR1 reads SGHTA; CDR2 reads FQGNSA. Deletions cut 7 bases from V and 0 bases from J, with 12 bases between. This CDR3 has 15 residues. CDR3 DNA sequence: TGTGCCAGCAAGGGACGGGTTTCGAACACCGGGGAGCTGTTTTTT. This translates into CASKGRVSNTGELFF.

In its sample, this clonotype was seen a few times. This chain links TRBV9 with TRBJ2-1, with 16 bases aligning to TRBD2. The CDR3 sequence is 15 residues long. Per germline, CDR1 SGDLS and CDR2 YYNGEE. Trimming cost V 3 bases and J 7 bases; bases outside gene matches: 1. CDR3 amino acids: CASSAGLAGGNEQFF. The CDR3 DNA is TGTGCCAGCAGCGCGGGACTAGCGGGAGGGAATGAGCAGTTCTTC. The full variable domain, in which reference TRBV9 and TRBJ2-1 provide the parts outside the CDR3, is DSGVTQTPKHLITATGQRVTLRCSPRSGDLSVYWYQQSLDQGLQFLIQYYNGEERAKGNILERFSAQQFPDLHSELNLSSLELGDSALYFCASSAGLAGGNEQFFGPGTRLTVL.

The V call is TRBV7-9, the J call TRBJ2-7, with D perhaps matching TRBD1 (5 bases). Germline-derived CDR1 and CDR2 are SEHNR and FQNEAQ (reference sequence). The CDR3 length is 15 residues. V gave up 5 bases and J gave up 0 bases, with 14 bases separating them. The CDR3: CASSASQESSYEQYF. As DNA, the CDR3 is TGTGCCAGCAGCGCCTCACAGGAGAGCTCCTACGAGCAGTACTTC.

This clonotype was detected only a few times. V is TRBV20-1 and J is TRBJ1-6, with D perhaps TRBD1 (6 bases). The CDR3 is 12 residues long. Germline V lookup: CDR1 DFQATT, CDR2 SNEGSKA (reference sequence). The CDR3: CSGGTTNSPLHF. The DNA of the CDR3 is TGCAGCGGTGGGACAACCAATTCACCCCTCCACTTT.

Only a few counts were recorded for this clonotype. The chain combines TRBV20-1 with TRBJ1-1; the match to TRBD1 covers 8 bases. The germline gives CDR1 DFQATT, CDR2 SNEGSKA (reference sequence). The CDR3 totals 14 residues. J lost 0 bases, V lost 5 bases, and 5 bases had no gene match. CDR3 sequence (DNA): TGCAGTGCTGCCGGGACAGGATTGAACACTGAAGCTTTCTTT. Protein sequence: CSAAGTGLNTEAFF.